This T cell receptor beta chain was obtained from a study of early T cells in non-severe SARS-CoV-2 infection. At the level of the study: Whole-blood bulk RNA, unsorted, was sequenced, and chains were unpaired.

Germline V gene sequence: CDR1 ENHRY, CDR2 SYGVKD. This CDR3 spans 13 amino acids. V was shortened by 7 bases and J by 6 bases, with 13 bases between the two germline ends. Overall study findings and caveats: Lookups in VDJdb leaned toward anti-spike CD8 responses and missed private and CD4 specificities.

Regarding this clonotype: Its antigen is not known.

Unique molecular identifiers were attached to individual cDNA molecules. TCRdb fed the 5' RACE reads into MiXCR, producing one record per CDR3 protein. The sample has some 61,000 distinct CDR3 sequences, about 12% seen once. This TCR was sampled from an adult who was a healthcare worker with PCR-confirmed SARS-CoV-2 infection or an uninfected control (not recorded which). The sample taken for sequencing was whole blood. This rearrangement joins TRBV10-3 to TRBJ1-5, with D possibly TRBD1 on 6 matching bases. CDR3 sequence: CAIMQGFGQPQHF. The CDR3 nucleotides read TGTGCCATCATGCAGGGGTTTGGTCAGCCCCAGCATTTT.